Below, 27 T cell receptor beta chains from the same sample are listed, as sequenced in a study of T cells and Merkel cell carcinoma outcomes. Clones were read by immunoSEQ multiplex PCR, and TCRdb kept only the in-frame ones, dropping some. The sample includes about 12,000 clones, around 95% of them seen just once. Source material: tumor tissue from Merkel cell carcinoma. The receptors shown here come from a human donor with Merkel cell carcinoma.

The rearrangement uses TRBV18 and TRBJ1-5; 7 bases agree with TRBD1. The junction had 8 bases not matched to a gene; V was cut back by 3 bases and J by 3 bases. Germline V gives CDR1 KGHSH, CDR2 LQKENI. This CDR3 is 16 amino acids long. The CDR3 is CASSPGLGQNNQPQHF. In DNA form, the CDR3 reads TGTGCCAGCTCACCGGGATTGGGACAGAACAATCAGCCCCAGCATTTT.

This chain joins TRBV28 and TRBJ2-7, with 9 bases lining up with TRBD2. With 1 base clipped from V and 3 bases from J, the junction kept 4 bases outside the gene matches. The CDR3 consists of 15 residues. The germline V gene has CDR1 MDHEN and CDR2 SYDVKM. DNA for the CDR3: TGTGCCAGCAGTTTATTGGGACTAGCCAGCTACGAGCAGTACTTC. Its translation: CASSLLGLASYEQYF.

CDR3 amino acids: CSVTGTGGWITEAFF. The CDR3, as DNA: TGCAGCGTAACCGGGACAGGGGGCTGGATCACTGAAGCTTTCTTT. The chain is built from TRBV29-1 and TRBJ1-1, with TRBD1 identical over 12 bases. The length of the CDR3 is 15 residues. V was pared by 6 bases and J by 4 bases, with 9 bases of the junction left unmatched. Germline V gives CDR1 SQVTM, CDR2 ANQGSEA.

In this sample, this clone turned up once. The CDR3 loop reads CASSLQASYGYTF. In nucleotides, the CDR3 is TGTGCCAGCAGTTTACAGGCGTCCTATGGCTACACCTTC. The rearrangement links TRBV27 to TRBJ1-2, with D unclear. Germline CDR1 MNHEY, CDR2 SMNVEV (reference sequence). Trimming shortened V by 2 bases and J by 4 bases, and 8 bases separated the two germline ends. The CDR3 length is 13 residues.

The rearrangement uses TRBV19 and TRBJ2-6; TRBD1 agrees at 8 bases. The CDR3 length is 14 residues. After removal of 3 bases from V and 12 bases from J, the junction contained 7 bases not matched to a gene. Per germline, CDR1 LNHDA and CDR2 SQIVND (reference sequence). This CDR3 reads CASSMDRVKSVLTF. Here the CDR3 DNA reads TGTGCCAGTAGTATGGACAGGGTTAAGTCCGTCCTGACTTTC.

The chain has TRBV30 and TRBJ2-5; 11 nucleotides agree with TRBD2. Germline V lookup: CDR1 GTSNPN, CDR2 SVGIG (reference sequence). J lost 5 bases, V lost 2 bases, and 4 bases had no gene match. There are 14 residues in the CDR3. The CDR3 DNA reads TGTGCCTGGAGTCGACTAGCGGGACGCGAGACCCAGTACTTC. Translated: CAWSRLAGRETQYF.

The chain has TRBV11-3 and TRBJ1-3; D gene unclear. CDR3 length equals 15 residues. The germline gives CDR1 SGHNT, CDR2 YENEEA. V was pared by 5 bases and J by 0 bases, with 11 bases between. The CDR3 coding sequence is TGTGCCAGCAGCGCCCGACGGACCTCTGGAAACACCATATATTTT. This gives the protein CASSARRTSGNTIYF.

This rearrangement joins TRBV18 to TRBJ1-2; possibly TRBD1 for D (5 bases). Germline-derived CDR1 and CDR2 are KGHSH and LQKENI. V was trimmed by 3 bases and J by 2 bases, leaving 10 bases between them. CDR3 length equals 14 residues. CDR3 DNA: TGTGCCAGCTCACCTCAAGGGGCAAACTATGGCTACACCTTC. This encodes CASSPQGANYGYTF.

The rearrangement uses TRBV6-1 and TRBJ1-2; 7 nucleotides agree with TRBD1. The CDR3 runs 12 residues. Germline assignment: CDR1 MNHNS and CDR2 SASEGT. Trimming at V came to 2 bases and at J to 6 bases, leaving 0 bases not matched to a gene. The CDR3 loop is CASSETGDGYTF. As DNA, the CDR3 is TGTGCCAGCAGTGAAACAGGGGATGGCTACACCTTC.

This chain uses TRBV9 with TRBJ2-5; D possibly corresponds to TRBD2 (6 bases). This CDR3 contains 16 residues. In germline, CDR1 is SGDLS, CDR2 YYNGEE. Trimming took off 0 bases at V and 9 bases at J, with 21 bases between the two ends. CDR3 nucleotides: TGTGCCAGCAGCGTAGGGGTAGTGGGAGGTCCCGAGGCCCAGTACTTC. Translated, it gives CASSVGVVGGPEAQYF. Looking up the rest from reference TRBV9 and TRBJ2-5 gives the full variable domain: DSGVTQTPKHLITATGQRVTLRCSPRSGDLSVYWYQQSLDQGLQFLIQYYNGEERAKGNILERFSAQQFPDLHSELNLSSLELGDSALYFCASSVGVVGGPEAQYFGPGTRLLVL.

This chain uses TRBV18 with TRBJ2-3; D may be TRBD1 or TRBD2 (5 bases each). V was pared by 0 bases and J by 0 bases, with 10 bases between. This CDR3 has 16 residues. Germline loops: CDR1 KGHSH, CDR2 LQKENI. The CDR3 nucleotides read TGTGCCAGCTCACCACCTTGGGGGAGCAGCACAGATACGCAGTATTTT. Protein product: CASSPPWGSSTDTQYF.

The chain has TRBV7-9 and TRBJ1-2; D possibly corresponds to TRBD1 (6 bases). The CDR3 has 15 residues. V lost 5 bases, J lost 3 bases, and 16 bases lay in between. CDR1 and CDR2 (germline): SEHNR, FQNEAQ (reference sequence). The CDR3 DNA is TGTGCCAGCAGCGGGGCAGGGGACGTGTACTATGGCTACACCTTC. This encodes CASSGAGDVYYGYTF.

V usage is TRBV5-1 and J usage is TRBJ2-7; 8 nucleotides match TRBD1. This CDR3 comprises 14 residues. J lost 4 bases, V lost 4 bases, and 7 bases had no gene match. Germline V lookup: CDR1 SGHRS, CDR2 YFSETQ. CDR3 amino acids: CASSVGQGGYEQYF. The CDR3 nucleotides are TGCGCCAGCAGCGTAGGACAGGGAGGTTACGAGCAGTACTTC.

This chain uses TRBV5-1 with TRBJ2-2, with TRBD1 matching over 7 bases. Germline-derived CDR1 and CDR2 are SGHRS and YFSETQ. This CDR3 is 15 amino acids long. V trimming: 5 bases; J trimming: 3 bases; junction bases outside the gene matches: 7. The CDR3 loop reads CASRRDRAYTGELFF. For the CDR3, the DNA is TGCGCCAGCAGGAGAGACAGGGCTTACACCGGGGAGCTGTTTTTT. The full variable domain, in which reference TRBV5-1 and TRBJ2-2 provide the parts outside the CDR3, is KAGVTQTPRYLIKTRGQQVTLSCSPISGHRSVSWYQQTPGQGLQFLFEYFSETQRNKGNFPGRFSGRQFSNSRSEMNVSTLELGDSALYLCASRRDRAYTGELFFGEGSRLTVL.

The CDR3 DNA reads as TGTGCCAGCAGCCTAGGATGGGGGTACAACACTGAAGCTTTCTTT. Amino acid sequence: CASSLGWGYNTEAFF. The V gene is TRBV7-2, the J gene TRBJ1-1; D perhaps matches TRBD1 (5 bases). There are 15 residues in the CDR3. From germline, CDR1 is SGHTA and CDR2 FQGNSA. V was cut by 5 bases and J by 2 bases, with 15 bases left in between.

The V and J genes are TRBV30 and TRBJ1-2; 7 bases match TRBD1. The V gene's germline CDR1 is GTSNPN and CDR2 SVGIG (reference sequence). V dropped 6 bases and J dropped 4; count of bases not matched to a gene: 8. The CDR3 runs 13 residues. In DNA, the CDR3 is TGTGCCTGCAACAAACAGGGGAGCTATGGCTACACCTTC. This translates into CACNKQGSYGYTF.

The rearrangement uses TRBV10-3 and TRBJ2-3, with D uncertain. CDR1 and CDR2 from the germline V gene are ENHRY and SYGVKD. The CDR3 is 14 residues long. V was clipped by 0 bases and J by 0 bases, with 4 bases between them. CDR3 amino acids: CAISESASTDTQYF. The CDR3 DNA is TGTGCCATCAGTGAGTCTGCTAGCACAGATACGCAGTATTTT.

This sequence joins TRBV7-3 and TRBJ2-2; 9 nucleotides match TRBD2. Trimming took 4 bases from V and 7 from J; bases not matched to a gene: 4. CDR1 is SGHTA and CDR2 is FQGTGA in the germline V gene. The CDR3 spans 14 residues. CDR3 nucleotides: TGTGCCAGCAGCTGGGGTAGCGGGAGCGGGGAGCTGTTTTTT. This sequence encodes CASSWGSGSGELFF.

This clone was detected once. The chain combines TRBV6-5 with TRBJ2-7, with 11 bases that match TRBD2. After removal of 2 bases from V and 6 bases from J, the junction contained 9 bases not matched to a gene. CDR3 length equals 16 residues. CDR1 and CDR2 from the germline V gene are MNHEY and SVGAGI. The CDR3 coding sequence is TGTGCCAGCAGTTACGGTAGCGGGAGGGCCCCATTCGAGCAGTACTTC. It encodes CASSYGSGRAPFEQYF.

V gene TRBV4-1 combines with J gene TRBJ2-7; D unclear. Germline V gene data show CDR1 as MGHRA and CDR2 as YSYEKL. CDR3 length: 15 amino acids. The ends were cut back, 1 base at V and 2 bases at J, with 12 bases in the middle. CDR3 nucleotides: TGCGCCAGCAGCCAAGGACTCACTGACACCTACGAGCAGTACTTC. Encoded protein: CASSQGLTDTYEQYF.

The V call is TRBV29-1, the J call TRBJ2-1, with 10 nucleotides matching TRBD2. Unmatched junction bases numbered 4, after V lost 8 bases and J lost 6 bases. The germline V gene has CDR1 SQVTM and CDR2 ANQGSEA. This CDR3 spans 12 amino acids. CDR3 nucleotides: TGCAGCACCTCTAGCGGGAGCAATGAGCAGTTCTTC. Protein product: CSTSSGSNEQFF.

This chain connects TRBV7-2 to TRBJ1-1; perhaps TRBD1 as D (6 bases). Trimming removed 2 bases from V and 0 bases from J, with 10 bases in between. The CDR3 is 15 residues long. CDR1 is SGHTA and CDR2 is FQGNSA in the germline V gene. The CDR3 DNA reads TGTGCCAGCAGCTTATGGGGGGGCATGAACACTGAAGCTTTCTTT. Encoded protein: CASSLWGGMNTEAFF.

This clone has only a few counts. The chain is built from TRBV7-9 and TRBJ1-1; D is uncertain. The CDR3 totals 13 residues. The germline gives CDR1 SEHNR, CDR2 FQNEAQ (reference sequence). The germline V and J ends were trimmed by 11 bases and 7 bases, with 20 bases remaining between them. The CDR3 region is CAHWNVLEGEAFF. The DNA for the CDR3 is TGTGCCCATTGGAATGTCTTAGAGGGTGAAGCTTTCTTT.

The chain recombines TRBV18 with TRBJ1-4, with D possibly TRBD1 on 5 matching bases. Trimming took off 2 bases at V and 7 bases at J, with 23 bases between the two ends. The CDR3 is made up of 18 amino acids. Per germline, CDR1 KGHSH and CDR2 LQKENI. CDR3 in DNA: TGTGCCAGCTCACCAATCCCCTTCAATGGGGACCCGAGTGAAAAACTGTTTTTT. The encoded protein is CASSPIPFNGDPSEKLFF.

The chain carries TRBV5-1 and TRBJ2-2; the D is unclear. Trimming left V 4 bases short and J 0 bases short, with 7 bases between. This CDR3 contains 14 residues. The germline V gene encodes CDR1 SGHRS and CDR2 YFSETQ. CDR3 coding DNA: TGCGCCAGCAGCCTAAATACGAACACCGGGGAGCTGTTTTTT. This sequence encodes CASSLNTNTGELFF.

The V and J genes are TRBV20-1 and TRBJ1-2; D may be TRBD1 (5 bases). Germline V gene data show CDR1 as DFQATT and CDR2 as SNEGSKA (reference sequence). The V gene lost 8 bases and the J gene lost 4 bases, with 8 bases spanning the gap. The CDR3 sequence is 10 residues long. CDR3 in amino acids: CSYRSYGYTF. In nucleotides, the CDR3 is TGCAGTTACAGGTCCTATGGCTACACCTTC.

The chain combines TRBV27 with TRBJ2-6; unclear D gene. Germline CDR1 reads MNHEY; CDR2 reads SMNVEV (reference sequence). Deletions cut 5 bases from V and 0 bases from J, with 2 bases between. This CDR3 has 13 residues. CDR3: CASSLSGANVLTF. CDR3 DNA sequence: TGTGCCAGCAGTCTCTCTGGGGCCAACGTCCTGACTTTC.